Sequencing of this TCR beta chain was carried out in a study of beta chain features in type 1 diabetes (dated by TCRdb to 2017 to 2018). Notes on the research overall: No differences in mean age, gender distribution, total cell number or subset yield were found between patients and healthy donors. Across all samples, around 99 million sorted cells were examined, and cell number per subset correlated strongly with RNA yield. In the study, TCRB repertoires of sorted circulating CD4+ T cell subsets from recently diagnosed type 1 diabetes patients were compared with those of matched healthy donors. Whereas all 30 or so donors provided naive and central memory subsets, regulatory and stem cell-like memory subsets were isolated from just 8 patients and about 8 healthy donors.

For this clone: Its antigen remains unidentified. Base qualities were left out, and no much larger clone turns up one base away.

From the cysteine through the phenylalanine, the CDR3 covers 12 amino acids. Kept here is only the CDR3 DNA, which spans 36 bases and is read in frame from base 1. From a lookup of the germline V gene, CDR1 and CDR2 are MGHDK and SYGVNS. Here V drops 6 bases and J drops 5 bases, and the junction holds 1 base not matched to any gene. The High Capacity cDNA Reverse Transcription Kit was used to reverse transcribe all of the isolated RNA, meaning that expressed TCRB transcripts were what got sequenced. Stem cell-like memory T cell samples underwent survey-depth immunoSEQ sequencing, averaging about 910,000 total reads per sample. Sorted cells were lysed in RLT buffer, and RNA was extracted using DNase-treated RNeasy Micro or Mini kits according to cell number. To prevent cross-contamination, each cell subset was processed individually, whereas patient and healthy donor samples were processed jointly. Using the immunoSEQ multiplex PCR, TCRB sequences were amplified from cDNA into 87-bp fragments spanning the CDR3 region. The amplicons were sequenced using the Illumina HiSeq platform. Processing in the source paper ran as follows. Synthetic template baselines were used to correct PCR bias computationally, reads within Hamming distance 2 were collapsed together, and singletons that could not be merged were discarded. Reads were aligned against IMGT so that V, D and J genes, CDR3 length and insertions or deletions at six rearrangement sites could be assigned. Within each subset, clonotype counts were normalized to sorted cell number, after which true diversity and Gini coefficients were computed with the tcR R package. Repertoire sharing was quantified using the overlap coefficient calculated on TCRB nucleotide sequences. The immuneACCESS repertoire file appears here via TCRdb, limited to in-frame rearrangements. These files lack a portion of the clones; in checked studies, under half of the deficit traces to unresolved V genes, and the cause of the others is not known. D and trimming come from the DNA, and the V and J calls and clone size come from that table. The sample table shows about 110,000 clones, and almost 40% are seen once. The top ten clones comprise roughly 0.059% of the sample.

Each donor gave one peripheral blood draw, averaging approximately 0.12 L, which was collected into heparinised tubes. Naive, central memory, regulatory and stem cell-like memory CD4+ T cells were sorted on a BD FACSAria II using a panel including CD45RO, CCR7, CD25, CD127, CD95 and CD27. A purity above 98% was achieved for all sorted populations. PBMCs were separated immediately by Lymphoprep density gradient centrifugation and were stained directly, without being cultured. Samples were stained and sorted in pairs, with one healthy donor and one patient per experiment, so that batch effects were minimized. General study outcomes and caveats: A moderate but significant shortening of TCRB CDR3 length was observed in type 1 diabetes patients in all four CD4+ subsets. Patients with type 1 diabetes made fewer insertions and deleted more nucleotides at VDJ recombination sites, implying thymic rearrangement abnormalities. Shorter templates might be favored by PCR, yet because patient and control samples were amplified and corrected together, any such skew would affect both groups equally. HLA sub-analyses involved small numbers of individuals, so any influence of HLA type on TCRB rearrangement remained unresolved. Because cDNA was sequenced instead of genomic DNA, highly expressing activated cells could be over-represented, though the groups showed no difference in activation or CD3 levels. The naive, central memory and regulatory TCRB repertoires appeared to resemble one another more closely among patients than among healthy donors.

In this chain, TRBV25-1 is recombined with TRBJ2-1; 7 middle bases align to TRBD1. Sequencing was performed on stem cell memory CD4+ T cells from blood. This specimen's cell subset or site label, interpreted: stem cell-like memory CD4+ T cells. The source is a woman aged 18-29 years in good health. The bases are TGTGCCAGCAGGGGGACAGACAATGAGCAGTTCTTC. Its translation is CASRGTDNEQFF.